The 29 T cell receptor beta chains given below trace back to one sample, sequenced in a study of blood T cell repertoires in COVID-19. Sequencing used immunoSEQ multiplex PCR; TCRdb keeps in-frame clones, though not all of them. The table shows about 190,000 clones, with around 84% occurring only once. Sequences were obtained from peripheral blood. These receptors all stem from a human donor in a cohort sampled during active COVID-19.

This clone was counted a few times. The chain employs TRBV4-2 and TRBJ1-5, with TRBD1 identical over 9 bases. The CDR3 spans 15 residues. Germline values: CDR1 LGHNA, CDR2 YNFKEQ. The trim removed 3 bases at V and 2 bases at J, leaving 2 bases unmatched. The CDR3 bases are TGTGCCAGCAGCCAGAGGACAGGGGGCAATCAGCCCCAGCATTTT. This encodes CASSQRTGGNQPQHF.

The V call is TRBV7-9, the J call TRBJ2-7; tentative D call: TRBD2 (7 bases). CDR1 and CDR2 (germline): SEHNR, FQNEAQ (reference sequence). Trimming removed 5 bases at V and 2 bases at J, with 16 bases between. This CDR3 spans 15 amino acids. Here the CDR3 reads CASSPGGQGTYEQYV. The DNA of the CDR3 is TGTGCCAGCAGCCCCGGGGGGCAGGGGACCTACGAGCAGTACGTC.

CDR3 DNA: TGTGCCAGCAGTCCTCGGACAGATTCAACGTTCTTC. Protein sequence: CASSPRTDSTFF. This chain joins TRBV12-3 or TRBV12-4 and TRBJ2-1, with D maybe TRBD1 (6 bases). The CDR3 has 12 residues. V lost 5 bases and J lost 15, with 17 bases in between.

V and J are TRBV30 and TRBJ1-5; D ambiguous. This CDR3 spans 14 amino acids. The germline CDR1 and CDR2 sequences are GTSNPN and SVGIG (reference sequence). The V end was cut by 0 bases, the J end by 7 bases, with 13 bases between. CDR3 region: CAWSVLAKDQPQHF. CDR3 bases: TGTGCCTGGAGTGTACTAGCAAAGGACCAGCCCCAGCATTTT.

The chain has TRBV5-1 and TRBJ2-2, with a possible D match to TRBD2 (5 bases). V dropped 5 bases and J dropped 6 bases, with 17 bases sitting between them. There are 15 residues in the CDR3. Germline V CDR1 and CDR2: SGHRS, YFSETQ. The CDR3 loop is CASSELLGGPGELFF. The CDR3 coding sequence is TGCGCCAGCAGTGAATTACTAGGCGGGCCCGGGGAGCTGTTTTTT.

This CDR3 reads CASSQLGQNSPLHF. DNA of the CDR3: TGTGCCAGCAGCCAGTTGGGACAGAATTCACCCCTCCACTTT. This chain joins TRBV3-1 (or the pseudogene TRBV3-2) and TRBJ1-6, with 7 bases lining up with TRBD1. V shed 3 bases and J 7 bases; nucleotides not matched to a gene: 3. This CDR3 has 14 residues. The germline gives CDR1 LGHDT, CDR2 YNNKEL (reference sequence).

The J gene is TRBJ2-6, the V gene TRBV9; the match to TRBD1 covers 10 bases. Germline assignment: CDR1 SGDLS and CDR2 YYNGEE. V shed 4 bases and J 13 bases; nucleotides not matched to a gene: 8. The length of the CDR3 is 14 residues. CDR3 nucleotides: TGTGCCAGCAGCCTTCCGGGACAGGGGAAGGTCCTGACTTTC. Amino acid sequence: CASSLPGQGKVLTF.

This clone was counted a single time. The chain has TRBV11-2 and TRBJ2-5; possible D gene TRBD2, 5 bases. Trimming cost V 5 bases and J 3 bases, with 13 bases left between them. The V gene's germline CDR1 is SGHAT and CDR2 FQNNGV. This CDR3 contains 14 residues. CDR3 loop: CASSPTTGKETQYF. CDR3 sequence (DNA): TGTGCCAGCAGCCCTACGACCGGGAAAGAGACCCAGTACTTC.

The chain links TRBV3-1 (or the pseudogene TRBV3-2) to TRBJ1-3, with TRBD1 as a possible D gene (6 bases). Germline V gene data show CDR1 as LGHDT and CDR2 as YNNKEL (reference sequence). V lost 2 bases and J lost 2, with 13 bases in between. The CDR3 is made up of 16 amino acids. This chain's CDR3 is CASSQWTALTGNTIYF. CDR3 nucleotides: TGTGCCAGCAGCCAATGGACAGCCCTCACTGGAAACACCATATATTTT.

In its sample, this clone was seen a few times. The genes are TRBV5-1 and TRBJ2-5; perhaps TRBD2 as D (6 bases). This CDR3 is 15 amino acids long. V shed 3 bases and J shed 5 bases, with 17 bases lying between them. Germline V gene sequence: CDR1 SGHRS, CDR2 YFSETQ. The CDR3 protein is CASSSRTTSGETQYF. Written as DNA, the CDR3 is TGCGCCAGCAGCTCCCGGACTACCTCCGGGGAGACCCAGTACTTC. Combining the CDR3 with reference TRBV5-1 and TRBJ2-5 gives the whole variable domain KAGVTQTPRYLIKTRGQQVTLSCSPISGHRSVSWYQQTPGQGLQFLFEYFSETQRNKGNFPGRFSGRQFSNSRSEMNVSTLELGDSALYLCASSSRTTSGETQYFGPGTRLLVL.

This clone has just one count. The CDR3 coding sequence is TGTGCCTGGACGGGAGGGGCGGGGCAGCCCCAGCATTTT. Its protein is CAWTGGAGQPQHF. The chain combines TRBV30 with TRBJ1-5; D perhaps matches TRBD1 (5 bases). Germline CDR1 reads GTSNPN; CDR2 reads SVGIG (reference sequence). Trimming removed 4 bases from V and 7 bases from J, with 14 bases in between. The CDR3 is 13 amino acids.

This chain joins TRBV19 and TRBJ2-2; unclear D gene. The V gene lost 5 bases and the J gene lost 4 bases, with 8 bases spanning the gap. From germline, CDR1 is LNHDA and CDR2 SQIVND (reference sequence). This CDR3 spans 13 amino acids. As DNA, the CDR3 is TGTGCCAGTAGTCTTCTATCCACCGGGGAGCTGTTTTTT. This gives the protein CASSLLSTGELFF.

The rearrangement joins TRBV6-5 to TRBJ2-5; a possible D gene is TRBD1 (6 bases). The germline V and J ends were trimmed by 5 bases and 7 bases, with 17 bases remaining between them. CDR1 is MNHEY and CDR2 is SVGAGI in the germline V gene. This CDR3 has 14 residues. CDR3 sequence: CASSLTGHLLTQYF. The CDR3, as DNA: TGTGCCAGCAGTCTTACGGGACATCTTCTGACCCAGTACTTC.

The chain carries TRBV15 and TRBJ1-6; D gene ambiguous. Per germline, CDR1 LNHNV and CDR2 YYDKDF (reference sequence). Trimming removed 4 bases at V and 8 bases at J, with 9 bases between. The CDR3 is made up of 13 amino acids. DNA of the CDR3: TGTGCCACCAGCAACTCCGGAGATTCACCCCTCCACTTT. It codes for CATSNSGDSPLHF. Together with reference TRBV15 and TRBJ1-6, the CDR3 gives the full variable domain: DAMVIQNPRYQVTQFGKPVTLSCSQTLNHNVMYWYQQKSSQAPKLLFHYYDKDFNNEADTPDNFQSRRPNTSFCFLDIRSPGLGDTAMYLCATSNSGDSPLHFGNGTRLTVT.

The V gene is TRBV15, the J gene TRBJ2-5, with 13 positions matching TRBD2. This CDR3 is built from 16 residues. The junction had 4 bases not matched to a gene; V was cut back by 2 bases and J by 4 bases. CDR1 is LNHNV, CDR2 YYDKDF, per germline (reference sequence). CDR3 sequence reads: CATSRQLAGGGETQYF. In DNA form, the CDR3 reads TGTGCCACCAGCAGACAACTAGCGGGAGGGGGAGAGACCCAGTACTTC.

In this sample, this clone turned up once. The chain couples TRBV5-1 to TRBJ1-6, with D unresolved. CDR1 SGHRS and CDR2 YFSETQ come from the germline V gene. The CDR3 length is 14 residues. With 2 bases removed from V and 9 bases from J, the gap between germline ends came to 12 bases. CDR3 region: CASSFALPSSPLHF. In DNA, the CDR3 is TGCGCCAGCAGCTTCGCTCTACCAAGTTCACCCCTCCACTTT. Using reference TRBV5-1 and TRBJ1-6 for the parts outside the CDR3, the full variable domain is KAGVTQTPRYLIKTRGQQVTLSCSPISGHRSVSWYQQTPGQGLQFLFEYFSETQRNKGNFPGRFSGRQFSNSRSEMNVSTLELGDSALYLCASSFALPSSPLHFGNGTRLTVT.

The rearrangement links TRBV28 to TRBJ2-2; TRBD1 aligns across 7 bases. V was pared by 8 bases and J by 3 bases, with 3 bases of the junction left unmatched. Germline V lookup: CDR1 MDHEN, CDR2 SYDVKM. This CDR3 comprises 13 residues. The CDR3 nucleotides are TGTGCCAGCCCGGACAGGTACACCGGGGAGCTGTTTTTT. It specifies CASPDRYTGELFF.

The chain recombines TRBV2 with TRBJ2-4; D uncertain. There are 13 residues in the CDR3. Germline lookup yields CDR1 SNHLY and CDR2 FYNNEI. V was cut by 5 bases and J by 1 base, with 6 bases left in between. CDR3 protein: CASSSEAKNIQYF. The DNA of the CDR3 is TGTGCCAGCAGTAGTGAGGCCAAAAACATTCAGTACTTC.

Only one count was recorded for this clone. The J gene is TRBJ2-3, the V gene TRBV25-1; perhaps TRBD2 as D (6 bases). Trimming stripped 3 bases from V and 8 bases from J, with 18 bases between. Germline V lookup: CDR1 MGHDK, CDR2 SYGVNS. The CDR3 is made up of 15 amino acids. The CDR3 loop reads CASSDPAGTPGTQYF. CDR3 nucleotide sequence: TGTGCCAGCAGTGACCCAGCCGGGACTCCGGGTACGCAGTATTTT.

The CDR3 sequence: CSVDRAHTGEQFF. CDR3 coding DNA: TGCAGCGTTGACAGGGCCCACACAGGTGAGCAGTTCTTC. The chain uses TRBV29-1 and TRBJ2-1; TRBD1 might be the D (5 bases). CDR3 length: 13 residues. Trimming pared 3 bases from V and 9 bases from J, leaving 15 bases between. CDR1 is SQVTM and CDR2 is ANQGSEA in the germline V gene.

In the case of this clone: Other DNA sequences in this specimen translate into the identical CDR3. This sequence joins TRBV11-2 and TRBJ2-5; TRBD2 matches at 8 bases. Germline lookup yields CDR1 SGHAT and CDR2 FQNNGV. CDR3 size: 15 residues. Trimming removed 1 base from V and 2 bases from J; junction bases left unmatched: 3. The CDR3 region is CASSLGAGGQETQYF. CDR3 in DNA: TGTGCCAGCAGCTTAGGGGCGGGGGGTCAAGAGACCCAGTACTTC.

CDR3 nucleotide sequence: TGTGCCAGCAGCGCATCCGGGACCTACAATGAGCAGTTCTTC. Translated, it gives CASSASGTYNEQFF. The J gene is TRBJ2-1, the V gene TRBV7-7, with D perhaps TRBD2 (5 bases). Germline CDR1 SSHAT, CDR2 FNYEAQ (reference sequence). The CDR3 loop spans 14 amino acids. Between the trimmed V and J ends, which lost 5 bases and 2 bases, there was a span of 10 bases.

CDR3: CASSPSQDRNTEAFF. CDR3 in DNA: TGTGCCAGCTCGCCGTCACAGGACAGGAACACTGAAGCTTTCTTT. This chain connects TRBV18 to TRBJ1-1; a weak D match, TRBD1 (6 bases). The germline V gene has CDR1 KGHSH and CDR2 LQKENI. V gave up 6 bases and J gave up 1 base, with 15 bases separating them. This CDR3 comprises 15 residues.

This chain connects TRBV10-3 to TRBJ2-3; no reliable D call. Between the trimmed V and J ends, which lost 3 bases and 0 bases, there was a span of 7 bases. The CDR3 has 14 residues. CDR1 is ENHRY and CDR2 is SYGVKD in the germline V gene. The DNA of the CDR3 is TGTGCCATCAGTGACTACCCCAGCACAGATACGCAGTATTTT. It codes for CAISDYPSTDTQYF.

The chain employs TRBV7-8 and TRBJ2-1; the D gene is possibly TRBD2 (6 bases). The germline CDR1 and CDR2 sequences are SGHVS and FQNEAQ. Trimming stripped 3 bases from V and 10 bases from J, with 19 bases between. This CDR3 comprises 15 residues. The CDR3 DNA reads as TGTGCCAGCAGCTTCTCCGGGACTCCCCGCGGGGAGCAGTTCTTC. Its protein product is CASSFSGTPRGEQFF.

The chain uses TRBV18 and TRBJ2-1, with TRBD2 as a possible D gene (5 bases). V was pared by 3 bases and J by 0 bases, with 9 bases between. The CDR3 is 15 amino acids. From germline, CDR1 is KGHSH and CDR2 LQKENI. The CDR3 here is CASSPLGSSYNEQFF. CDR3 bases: TGTGCCAGCTCACCTCTTGGGAGCTCCTACAATGAGCAGTTCTTC.

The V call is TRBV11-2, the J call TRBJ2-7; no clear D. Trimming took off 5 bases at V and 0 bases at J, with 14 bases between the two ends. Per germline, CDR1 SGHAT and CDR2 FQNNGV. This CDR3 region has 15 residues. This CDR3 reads CASSLGDSSSYEQYF. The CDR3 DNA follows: TGTGCCAGCAGCCTCGGCGACTCGAGCTCCTACGAGCAGTACTTC.

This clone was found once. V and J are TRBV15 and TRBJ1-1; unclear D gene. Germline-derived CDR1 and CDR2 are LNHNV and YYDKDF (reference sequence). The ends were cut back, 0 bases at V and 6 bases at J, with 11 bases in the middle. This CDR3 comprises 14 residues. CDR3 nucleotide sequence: TGTGCCACCAGCAGAGATAGGTGGCAGGCTGAAGCTTTCTTT. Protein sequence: CATSRDRWQAEAFF.

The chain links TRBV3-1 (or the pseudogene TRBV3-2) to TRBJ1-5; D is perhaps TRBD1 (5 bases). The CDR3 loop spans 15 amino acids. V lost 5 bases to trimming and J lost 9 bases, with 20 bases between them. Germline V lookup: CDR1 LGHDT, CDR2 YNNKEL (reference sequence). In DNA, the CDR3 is TGTGCCAGCAGCTCCTCGGACACGGCGAAGTTGCCCCAGCATTTT. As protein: CASSSSDTAKLPQHF.